These T cell receptor beta chains were read from a single sample in a study of blood T cell repertoires in COVID-19. The method was immunoSEQ multiplex PCR; TCRdb's version includes in-frame clones alone and lacks a portion of them. The profile shows around 250,000 clones, 70% to 90% of them singletons. Specimen: PBMCs or T cells enriched from blood (not recorded which). All receptors derive from a woman between 50 and 59 years old who had recovered from COVID-19. Each CDR3 is given with its conserved first and last residue. The order of the fields is CDR3 protein, CDR3 DNA, clone size, V gene, D gene, J gene. A D gene is named only where the DNA matches it firmly. The listing skips clone size in some rows; elsewhere it reads once, few, many or a size class.

CDR3: CASSSPDGYQETQYF
DNA: TGTGCCAGCAGCTCCCCAGACGGGTACCAAGAGACCCAGTACTTC
size: -
V: TRBV7-9
D: -
J: TRBJ2-5

CDR3: CATSEGQSNVLTF
DNA: TGTGCCACCAGTGAGGGACAGAGCAACGTCCTGACTTTC
size: -
V: TRBV24-1
D: TRBD1
J: TRBJ2-6

CDR3: CASSPPRGLAEQFF
DNA: TGTGCCAGCAGTCCCCCCCGTGGCTTAGCTGAGCAGTTCTTC
size: -
V: TRBV28
D: -
J: TRBJ2-1

CDR3: CASSRNRGRSEAFF
DNA: TGTGCCAGCAGCCGGAACAGGGGGCGATCTGAAGCTTTCTTT
size: few
V: TRBV3-1/TRBV3-2
D: TRBD1
J: TRBJ1-1

CDR3: CAISTSGNTIYF
DNA: TGTGCCATCTCCACTTCGGGAAACACCATATATTTT
size: -
V: TRBV10-3
D: -
J: TRBJ1-3

CDR3: CASSSSGLDLSGANVLTF
DNA: TGTGCCAGCAGCTCGTCGGGACTAGACCTATCTGGGGCCAACGTCCTGACTTTC
size: -
V: TRBV7-8
D: TRBD2
J: TRBJ2-6

CDR3: CASSARRGSNTIYF
DNA: TGTGCCAGCAGCGCGAGACGGGGTTCAAACACCATATATTTT
size: -
V: TRBV7-8
D: -
J: TRBJ1-3

CDR3: CASSLGQGEDTQYF
DNA: TGCGCCAGCAGCTTGGGACAGGGTGAAGATACGCAGTATTTT
size: -
V: TRBV5-1
D: TRBD1
J: TRBJ2-3

CDR3: CASSQGPDVGPYEQYF
DNA: TGTGCCAGCAGCCAAGGTCCGGACGTGGGGCCCTACGAGCAGTACTTC
size: few
V: TRBV3-1/TRBV3-2
D: -
J: TRBJ2-7

CDR3: CASTIGGSYGYTF
DNA: TGTGCCAGCACCATAGGGGGCTCCTATGGCTACACCTTC
size: -
V: TRBV12-3/TRBV12-4
D: TRBD1
J: TRBJ1-2

CDR3: CASSPRGAVRQETQYF
DNA: TGCGCCAGCAGCCCCCGCGGTGCGGTAAGGCAAGAGACCCAGTACTTC
size: -
V: TRBV4-1
D: -
J: TRBJ2-5

CDR3: CASSFGTGGSYEQYF
DNA: TGTGCCAGCAGCTTCGGGACAGGGGGGTCTTACGAGCAGTACTTC
size: -
V: TRBV7-9
D: TRBD1
J: TRBJ2-7

CDR3: CASSEGSNNLEQFF
DNA: TGTGCCAGCAGTGAGGGGAGTAACAACTTAGAGCAGTTCTTC
size: -
V: TRBV2
D: -
J: TRBJ2-1

CDR3: CASTLVTSGRAYEQYF
DNA: TGTGCCAGCACCCTGGTGACTAGCGGGAGGGCCTACGAGCAGTACTTC
size: few
V: TRBV7-2
D: TRBD2
J: TRBJ2-7

CDR3: CASSLSLLVTEAFF
DNA: TGCGCCAGCAGCTTGTCACTCCTCGTCACTGAAGCTTTCTTT
size: -
V: TRBV5-1
D: -
J: TRBJ1-1

CDR3: CASSRSPIAFF
DNA: TGTGCCAGCAGCCGTTCCCCTATAGCTTTCTTT
size: -
V: TRBV28
D: -
J: TRBJ1-1

CDR3: CASSQLGAGGPFHEQFF
DNA: TGTGCCAGCAGCCAGCTTGGGGCGGGAGGGCCCTTCCATGAGCAGTTCTTC
size: -
V: TRBV3-1/TRBV3-2
D: TRBD2
J: TRBJ2-1

CDR3: CASSSRDRIFYTF
DNA: TGTGCCAGTTCATCCCGGGACAGGATTTTCTACACCTTC
size: -
V: TRBV19
D: TRBD1
J: TRBJ1-2

CDR3: CASSRQGVTGELFF
DNA: TGTGCCAGCAGTCGTCAGGGTGTCACCGGGGAGCTGTTTTTT
size: -
V: TRBV7-9
D: -
J: TRBJ2-2

CDR3: CASSSGLAGGGNTGELFF
DNA: TGCGCCAGCAGCTCGGGACTAGCGGGAGGGGGTAACACCGGGGAGCTGTTTTTT
size: -
V: TRBV4-1
D: TRBD2
J: TRBJ2-2

CDR3: CARSPYPLYAGANVLTF
DNA: TGTGCCAGAAGCCCCTACCCCCTCTACGCTGGGGCCAACGTCCTGACTTTC
size: -
V: TRBV7-5
D: -
J: TRBJ2-6

CDR3: CASSLPGQGFDGYTF
DNA: TGTGCCAGCAGCCTACCGGGACAGGGGTTTGATGGCTACACCTTC
size: -
V: TRBV5-4
D: TRBD1
J: TRBJ1-2

CDR3: CASSLASGLAGYEQYF
DNA: TGTGCCAGCAGCTTAGCGTCGGGACTAGCGGGATACGAGCAGTACTTC
size: -
V: TRBV7-2
D: TRBD2
J: TRBJ2-7

CDR3: CASSLGTGYGNTIYF
DNA: TGCGCCAGCAGCTTGGGGACAGGGTACGGAAACACCATATATTTT
size: few
V: TRBV5-1
D: TRBD1
J: TRBJ1-3

CDR3: CASSLSWSSYNSPLHF
DNA: TGTGCCAGCAGTTTATCGTGGAGCTCCTATAATTCACCCCTCCACTTT
size: once
V: TRBV27
D: -
J: TRBJ1-6

CDR3: CSVEGGQGTDTQYF
DNA: TGCAGCGTTGAAGGGGGACAGGGCACAGATACGCAGTATTTT
size: -
V: TRBV29-1
D: TRBD1
J: TRBJ2-3

CDR3: CASSPPGVYNEQFF
DNA: TGTGCCAGTAGTCCTCCCGGGGTCTACAATGAGCAGTTCTTC
size: -
V: TRBV19
D: -
J: TRBJ2-1

CDR3: CASSLGTDSYNEQFF
DNA: TGTGCCAGCAGTTTAGGGACAGACTCCTACAATGAGCAGTTCTTC
size: few
V: TRBV27
D: TRBD1
J: TRBJ2-1

CDR3: CASRPHGGGNQPQHF
DNA: TGTGCCAGCAGGCCCCACGGGGGTGGGAATCAGCCCCAGCATTTT
size: -
V: TRBV2
D: -
J: TRBJ1-5